This is a list of T cell receptor beta chains from one sample in a study of cytomegalovirus exposure and HLA in healthy donors. The table came from immunoSEQ multiplex PCR; TCRdb's copy has only in-frame clones and leaves some out. This table has roughly 130,000 clones, roughly three fifths appearing once. The material sequenced was PBMCs. Every receptor here comes from a woman between 35 and 50 years old in good health and CMV-seropositive. Both conserved end residues are part of each CDR3. A D gene is named only where the DNA matches it firmly. Size is stated for part of the rows, as once, few or many counts, or as a class when the clone is expanded.

CDR3 protein: CASSLGTGLELFF
CDR3 DNA: TGCGCCAGCAGCTTGGGGACAGGGTTGGAGCTGTTTTTT
J gene: TRBJ2-2
V gene: TRBV5-1
D gene: TRBD1
clone size: -

CDR3 protein: CASSFVNTEAFF
CDR3 DNA: TGTGCCAGCAGCTTCGTGAACACTGAAGCTTTCTTT
J gene: TRBJ1-1
V gene: TRBV7-2
D gene: -
clone size: -

CDR3 protein: CASSEGGGWNHETQYF
CDR3 DNA: TGTGCCAGCAGTGAAGGGGGGGGCTGGAACCACGAGACCCAGTACTTC
J gene: TRBJ2-5
V gene: TRBV6-1
D gene: -
clone size: -

CDR3 protein: CASSRGSYGYTF
CDR3 DNA: TGCGCCAGCAGCAGGGGTTCCTATGGCTACACCTTC
J gene: TRBJ1-2
V gene: TRBV5-1
D gene: -
clone size: -

CDR3 protein: CASSLLQGWDTEAFF
CDR3 DNA: TGTGCCAGCAGTTTATTGCAGGGGTGGGACACTGAAGCTTTCTTT
J gene: TRBJ1-1
V gene: TRBV28
D gene: -
clone size: few

CDR3 protein: CASRDGQGVNYEQYF
CDR3 DNA: TGTGCCAGCAGAGACGGACAGGGAGTTAACTACGAGCAGTACTTC
J gene: TRBJ2-7
V gene: TRBV6-1
D gene: TRBD1
clone size: -

CDR3 protein: CASSKATSGRDEQYF
CDR3 DNA: TGTGCCAGCAGTAAGGCGACTAGCGGGAGGGACGAGCAGTACTTC
J gene: TRBJ2-7
V gene: TRBV2
D gene: TRBD2
clone size: once

CDR3 protein: CASSRRRPGLAGGEQYF
CDR3 DNA: TGTGCCAGCAGTCGCCGAAGACCGGGACTAGCGGGGGGCGAGCAGTACTTC
J gene: TRBJ2-7
V gene: TRBV27
D gene: TRBD2
clone size: few

CDR3 protein: CASSLPITRTTMNTEAFF
CDR3 DNA: TGTGCCAGCAGTTTACCTATTACACGGACAACAATGAACACTGAAGCTTTCTTT
J gene: TRBJ1-1
V gene: TRBV28
D gene: -
clone size: few

CDR3 protein: CASSKTPGYEQYF
CDR3 DNA: TGTGCCAGCAGTAAGACACCCGGCTACGAGCAGTACTTC
J gene: TRBJ2-7
V gene: TRBV2
D gene: -
clone size: once

CDR3 protein: CASSVVAGGPTNIQYF
CDR3 DNA: TGTGCCAGCAGTGTGGTAGCGGGAGGGCCAACAAACATTCAGTACTTC
J gene: TRBJ2-4
V gene: TRBV2
D gene: TRBD2
clone size: -

CDR3 protein: CASSLVRVGTEAFF
CDR3 DNA: TGTGCCAGCAGCTTGGTCAGGGTAGGGACTGAAGCTTTCTTT
J gene: TRBJ1-1
V gene: TRBV5-6
D gene: -
clone size: -

CDR3 protein: CASSSDGYSNQPQHF
CDR3 DNA: TGTGCCAGCAGTTCCGACGGGTATAGCAATCAGCCCCAGCATTTT
J gene: TRBJ1-5
V gene: TRBV27
D gene: -
clone size: -

CDR3 protein: CASSEDVGGYNEQFF
CDR3 DNA: TGTGCCAGCAGTGAAGACGTGGGAGGGTACAATGAGCAGTTCTTC
J gene: TRBJ2-1
V gene: TRBV2
D gene: TRBD2
clone size: -

CDR3 protein: CASSITTGTLLEQYF
CDR3 DNA: TGTGCCAGTAGTATAACGACAGGCACCTTACTTGAGCAGTACTTC
J gene: TRBJ2-7
V gene: TRBV19
D gene: -
clone size: -

CDR3 protein: CASSEALAGVRGGETQYF
CDR3 DNA: TGTGCCAGCAGTGAAGCTTTAGCGGGAGTAAGAGGGGGAGAGACCCAGTACTTC
J gene: TRBJ2-5
V gene: TRBV6-1
D gene: TRBD2
clone size: once

CDR3 protein: CASSWGQDTEAFF
CDR3 DNA: TGCGCCAGCAGCTGGGGACAAGACACTGAAGCTTTCTTT
J gene: TRBJ1-1
V gene: TRBV5-1
D gene: -
clone size: -

CDR3 protein: CASTFDRGSYEQYF
CDR3 DNA: TGTGCCAGCACCTTTGACAGGGGATCCTACGAGCAGTACTTC
J gene: TRBJ2-7
V gene: TRBV18
D gene: TRBD1
clone size: -

CDR3 protein: CASSIATPDSYQPQHF
CDR3 DNA: TGTGCCAGTAGTATAGCGACCCCGGACAGCTATCAGCCCCAGCATTTT
J gene: TRBJ1-5
V gene: TRBV19
D gene: -
clone size: -

CDR3 protein: CASSLGQGDTQYF
CDR3 DNA: TGTGCCAGCAGCCTCGGACAGGGGGATACGCAGTATTTT
J gene: TRBJ2-3
V gene: TRBV5-4
D gene: TRBD1
clone size: -

CDR3 protein: CASTPTGGGGELFF
CDR3 DNA: TGTGCCAGCACCCCGACAGGGGGCGGCGGGGAGCTGTTTTTT
J gene: TRBJ2-2
V gene: TRBV6-6
D gene: TRBD1
clone size: few

CDR3 protein: CATRTSGPTDTQYF
CDR3 DNA: TGTGCCACCCGGACTAGCGGCCCCACAGATACGCAGTATTTT
J gene: TRBJ2-3
V gene: TRBV19
D gene: TRBD2
clone size: -

CDR3 protein: CASSFSGWDTEAFF
CDR3 DNA: TGCGCCAGCAGCTTCTCAGGGTGGGACACTGAAGCTTTCTTT
J gene: TRBJ1-1
V gene: TRBV5-1
D gene: -
clone size: -

CDR3 protein: CASSPGSYNEQFF
CDR3 DNA: TGTGCCAGCAGCCCAGGGTCCTACAATGAGCAGTTCTTC
J gene: TRBJ2-1
V gene: TRBV7-9
D gene: -
clone size: -

CDR3 protein: CASSLSRGYGYTF
CDR3 DNA: TGTGCCAGCAGTCTCTCGAGGGGGTATGGCTACACCTTC
J gene: TRBJ1-2
V gene: TRBV28
D gene: -
clone size: -

CDR3 protein: CASRRSGNTIYF
CDR3 DNA: TGTGCCAGTAGGCGTAGTGGAAACACCATATATTTT
J gene: TRBJ1-3
V gene: TRBV19
D gene: -
clone size: -

CDR3 protein: CASSYSWASPYTF
CDR3 DNA: TGTGCCAGCAGTTACTCTTGGGCCTCACCCTACACCTTC
J gene: TRBJ1-2
V gene: TRBV6-5
D gene: -
clone size: -

CDR3 protein: CASSLAEGGGNTEAFF
CDR3 DNA: TGCGCCAGCAGCTTGGCCGAGGGAGGGGGGAACACTGAAGCTTTCTTT
J gene: TRBJ1-1
V gene: TRBV5-1
D gene: -
clone size: -

CDR3 protein: CSVVFGGGNEQFF
CDR3 DNA: TGCAGCGTCGTATTCGGGGGTGGCAATGAGCAGTTCTTC
J gene: TRBJ2-1
V gene: TRBV29-1
D gene: -
clone size: -

CDR3 protein: CASSSRTSGRTYEQYF
CDR3 DNA: TGTGCCAGCAGTTCCCGGACTAGCGGGAGGACCTACGAGCAGTACTTC
J gene: TRBJ2-7
V gene: TRBV6-5
D gene: TRBD2
clone size: once

CDR3 protein: CASSPPGLAGNNEQFF
CDR3 DNA: TGTGCCAGCTCACCACCGGGACTAGCGGGAAACAATGAGCAGTTCTTC
J gene: TRBJ2-1
V gene: TRBV18
D gene: TRBD2
clone size: -

CDR3 protein: CASSLVDSWGTEAFF
CDR3 DNA: TGCGCCAGCAGCTTGGTAGACAGTTGGGGCACTGAAGCTTTCTTT
J gene: TRBJ1-1
V gene: TRBV5-1
D gene: -
clone size: few

CDR3 protein: CASRPTGGASGNTIYF
CDR3 DNA: TGCGCCAGCAGACCGACAGGGGGTGCCTCTGGAAACACCATATATTTT
J gene: TRBJ1-3
V gene: TRBV5-1
D gene: TRBD1
clone size: few

CDR3 protein: CASSSPSPLAGVRNEQYF
CDR3 DNA: TGTGCCAGCAGTTCACCCTCCCCTCTAGCGGGAGTAAGGAACGAGCAGTACTTC
J gene: TRBJ2-7
V gene: TRBV27
D gene: TRBD2
clone size: -

CDR3 protein: CASSPDTGQVYGSYTF
CDR3 DNA: TGCGCCAGCAGCCCCGATACCGGACAAGTCTATGGTAGCTACACCTTC
J gene: TRBJ1-2
V gene: TRBV5-1
D gene: -
clone size: -

CDR3 protein: CATSRDGTEFYNEQFF
CDR3 DNA: TGTGCCACCAGCAGAGATGGGACAGAGTTTTACAATGAGCAGTTCTTC
J gene: TRBJ2-1
V gene: TRBV15
D gene: TRBD1
clone size: -

CDR3 protein: CATVQGFVNTEAFF
CDR3 DNA: TGTGCCACCGTGCAGGGGTTCGTGAACACTGAAGCTTTCTTT
J gene: TRBJ1-1
V gene: TRBV7-9
D gene: -
clone size: few

CDR3 protein: CASSLRRRGTYEQYF
CDR3 DNA: TGTGCCAGCAGCCTGCGCCGAAGGGGAACCTACGAGCAGTACTTC
J gene: TRBJ2-7
V gene: TRBV7-8
D gene: -
clone size: -

CDR3 protein: CASSLDGTEGYTF
CDR3 DNA: TGTGCCAGCAGCTTAGACGGGACAGAGGGCTACACCTTC
J gene: TRBJ1-2
V gene: TRBV7-2
D gene: TRBD1
clone size: -

CDR3 protein: CASSLDRGPYEQYF
CDR3 DNA: TGTGCCAGCAGTTTGGATAGGGGCCCCTACGAGCAGTACTTC
J gene: TRBJ2-7
V gene: TRBV27
D gene: -
clone size: few

CDR3 protein: CASSGLVEEQYF
CDR3 DNA: TGTGCCAGTAGCGGACTTGTGGAGGAGCAGTACTTC
J gene: TRBJ2-7
V gene: TRBV19
D gene: -
clone size: once

CDR3 protein: CASSIDLGDYETQYF
CDR3 DNA: TGTGCCAGTAGTATAGATCTCGGGGATTATGAGACCCAGTACTTC
J gene: TRBJ2-5
V gene: TRBV19
D gene: -
clone size: once

CDR3 protein: CASSSDGRRNSPLHF
CDR3 DNA: TGTGCCAGCTCATCGGACGGGAGAAGAAACTCACCCCTCCACTTT
J gene: TRBJ1-6
V gene: TRBV18
D gene: -
clone size: few

CDR3 protein: CASSLAGGPNEKLFF
CDR3 DNA: TGTGCCAGTAGTCTAGCTGGGGGCCCCAATGAAAAACTGTTTTTT
J gene: TRBJ1-4
V gene: TRBV19
D gene: -
clone size: few

CDR3 protein: CASSDPPQGYTYEQYF
CDR3 DNA: TGTGCCAGCAGTGACCCACCACAGGGATACACCTACGAGCAGTACTTC
J gene: TRBJ2-7
V gene: TRBV2
D gene: -
clone size: -

CDR3 protein: CACPGGGRINNYGYTF
CDR3 DNA: TGTGCCTGTCCAGGGGGCGGCCGAATCAATAACTATGGCTACACCTTC
J gene: TRBJ1-2
V gene: TRBV30
D gene: TRBD1
clone size: -

CDR3 protein: CASSGEGGWQPQHF
CDR3 DNA: TGTGCTAGTTCGGGAGAGGGAGGCTGGCAGCCCCAGCATTTT
J gene: TRBJ1-5
V gene: TRBV12-5
D gene: -
clone size: once

CDR3 protein: CSVYGASGRADEQFF
CDR3 DNA: TGCAGCGTCTACGGAGCTAGCGGGAGGGCCGATGAGCAGTTCTTC
J gene: TRBJ2-1
V gene: TRBV29-1
D gene: TRBD2
clone size: -

CDR3 protein: CASSGGAAGNYGYTF
CDR3 DNA: TGTGCCAGCAGCGGGGGGGCCGCAGGGAACTATGGCTACACCTTC
J gene: TRBJ1-2
V gene: TRBV7-9
D gene: -
clone size: -

CDR3 protein: CATGTDYGYTF
CDR3 DNA: TGTGCCACCGGGACAGACTATGGCTACACCTTC
J gene: TRBJ1-2
V gene: TRBV11-3
D gene: TRBD1
clone size: -

CDR3 protein: CASSLVPAQGMQPQHF
CDR3 DNA: TGTGCCAGCAGCTTAGTCCCGGCGCAGGGGATGCAGCCCCAGCATTTT
J gene: TRBJ1-5
V gene: TRBV7-8
D gene: -
clone size: -

CDR3 protein: CASSPHRGDTQYF
CDR3 DNA: TGCGCCAGCAGCCCACACCGGGGGGATACGCAGTATTTT
J gene: TRBJ2-3
V gene: TRBV5-1
D gene: -
clone size: -

CDR3 protein: CASSGGQGASEQYF
CDR3 DNA: TGTGCCAGCAGTGGTGGACAGGGGGCAAGCGAGCAGTACTTC
J gene: TRBJ2-7
V gene: TRBV2
D gene: TRBD1
clone size: -